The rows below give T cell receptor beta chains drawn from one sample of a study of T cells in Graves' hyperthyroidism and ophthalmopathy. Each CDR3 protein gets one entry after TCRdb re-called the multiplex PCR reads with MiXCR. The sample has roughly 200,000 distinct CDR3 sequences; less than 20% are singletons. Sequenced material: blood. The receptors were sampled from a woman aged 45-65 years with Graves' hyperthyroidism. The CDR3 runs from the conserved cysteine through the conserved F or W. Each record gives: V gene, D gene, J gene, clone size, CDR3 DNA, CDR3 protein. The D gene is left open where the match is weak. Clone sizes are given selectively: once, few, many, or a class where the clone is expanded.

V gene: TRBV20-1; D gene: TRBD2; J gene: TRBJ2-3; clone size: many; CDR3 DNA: TGCAGTGCACAGACTAGCGGGAGTGGAGATACGCAGTATTTT; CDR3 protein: CSAQTSGSGDTQYF
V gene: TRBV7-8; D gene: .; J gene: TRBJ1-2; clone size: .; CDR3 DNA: TGTGCCAGCAGCTCACGCCGGGACGGAAGCTATGGCTACACCTTC; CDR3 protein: CASSSRRDGSYGYTF
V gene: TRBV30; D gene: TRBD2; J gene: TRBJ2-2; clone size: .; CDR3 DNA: TGTGCCTGGGGGGGGCTAGCGGGAGTCGACACCGGGGAGCTGTTTTTT; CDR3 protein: CAWGGLAGVDTGELFF
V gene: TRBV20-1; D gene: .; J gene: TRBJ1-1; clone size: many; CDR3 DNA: TGCAGTGCTAGAGCATTCCGAGGGAACACTGAAGCTTTCTTT; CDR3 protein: CSARAFRGNTEAFF
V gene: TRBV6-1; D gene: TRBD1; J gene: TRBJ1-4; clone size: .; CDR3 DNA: TGTGCCAGCAGTTGGACCCCGGACAGGGAAAGTGAAAAACTGTTTTTT; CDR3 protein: CASSWTPDRESEKLFF
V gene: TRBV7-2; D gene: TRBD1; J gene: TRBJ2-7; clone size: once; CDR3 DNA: TGTGCCAGCAGCCCAGGATCGGGACAGGGGCGTTCCTACGAGCAGTACTTC; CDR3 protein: CASSPGSGQGRSYEQYF
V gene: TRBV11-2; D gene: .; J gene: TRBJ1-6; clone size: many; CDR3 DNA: TGTGCCAGCAACAGTATAATGGGGAATTCACCCCTCCACTTT; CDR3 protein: CASNSIMGNSPLHF
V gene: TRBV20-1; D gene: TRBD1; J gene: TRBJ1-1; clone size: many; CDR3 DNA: TGCAGTGCTAGAGTGGGACAGGGGGAAGCTTTCTTT; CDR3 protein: CSARVGQGEAFF
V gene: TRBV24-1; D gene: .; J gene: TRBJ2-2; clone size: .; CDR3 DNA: TGTGCCACCGGAAGGGGGGCGAACACCGGGGAGCTGTTTTTT; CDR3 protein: CATGRGANTGELFF
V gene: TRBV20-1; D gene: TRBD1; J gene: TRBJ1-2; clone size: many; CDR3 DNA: TGCAGTGCTAGAGAAGGACAGGGAGTCGGCTATGGCTACACCTTC; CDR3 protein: CSAREGQGVGYGYTF
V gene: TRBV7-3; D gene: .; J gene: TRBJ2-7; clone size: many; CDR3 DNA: TGTGCCAGCAGCTTATACGGTAGCTCCTACGAGCAGTACTTC; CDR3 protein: CASSLYGSSYEQYF
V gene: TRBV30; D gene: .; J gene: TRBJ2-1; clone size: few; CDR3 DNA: TGTGCCTGGAGTGAAATACAGGGTTTAGGAGACAATGAGCAGTTCTTC; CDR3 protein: CAWSEIQGLGDNEQFF
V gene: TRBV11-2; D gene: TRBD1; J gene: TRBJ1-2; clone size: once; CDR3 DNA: TGTGCCAGCAGCACAGGGGCGCAGGAAGGCTACACCTTC; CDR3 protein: CASSTGAQEGYTF
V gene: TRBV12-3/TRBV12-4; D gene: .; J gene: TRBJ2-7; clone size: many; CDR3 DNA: TGTGCCAGCAGTTTTATGGGAGTAGAGCAGTACTTC; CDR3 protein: CASSFMGVEQYF
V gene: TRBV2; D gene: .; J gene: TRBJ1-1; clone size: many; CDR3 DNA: TGTGCCAGCAGCGGAGAGGCACGGGCCGAAGCTTTCTTT; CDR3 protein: CASSGEARAEAFF
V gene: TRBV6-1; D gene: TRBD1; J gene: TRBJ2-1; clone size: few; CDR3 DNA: TGTGCCAGCAGGCGACAGGGGGACTACAATGAGCAGTTCTTC; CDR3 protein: CASRRQGDYNEQFF
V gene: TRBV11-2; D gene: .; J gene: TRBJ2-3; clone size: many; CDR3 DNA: TGTGCCAGCAGCTGGCGGGCTAAAGATACGCAGTATTTT; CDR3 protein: CASSWRAKDTQYF
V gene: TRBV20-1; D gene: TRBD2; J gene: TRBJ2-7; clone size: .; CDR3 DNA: TGCAGTGCTAGCCCCGGGACTAGCGGAGACGAGCAGTACTTC; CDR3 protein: CSASPGTSGDEQYF
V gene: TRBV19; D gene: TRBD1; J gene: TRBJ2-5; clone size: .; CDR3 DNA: TGTGCCAGTAGTACACAAGGGGGCCCCCAAGAGACCCAGTACTTC; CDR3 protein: CASSTQGGPQETQYF
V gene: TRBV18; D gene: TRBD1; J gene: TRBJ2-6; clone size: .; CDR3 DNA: TGTGCCAGCTCAGGACAGGGCTTTGGGGCCAACGTCCTGACTTTC; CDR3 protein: CASSGQGFGANVLTF
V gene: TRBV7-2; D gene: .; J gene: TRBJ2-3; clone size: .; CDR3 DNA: TGTGCCAGCAGCTCGGGGGTGTGGACAGATACGCAGTATTTT; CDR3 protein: CASSSGVWTDTQYF
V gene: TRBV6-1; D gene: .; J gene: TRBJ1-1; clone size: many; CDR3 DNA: TGTGCCAGCAGATACAGTGAAGCTTTCTTT; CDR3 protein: CASRYSEAFF
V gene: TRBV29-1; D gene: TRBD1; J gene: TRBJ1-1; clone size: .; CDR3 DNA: TGCAGCGACAGGACAGGAACGTATGGCACTGAAGCTTTCTTT; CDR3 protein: CSDRTGTYGTEAFF
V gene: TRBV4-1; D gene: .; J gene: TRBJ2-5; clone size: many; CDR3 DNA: TGCGCCAGCAGCCAAGATGAGGAGAAGATACAAGAGACCCAGTACTTC; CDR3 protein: CASSQDEEKIQETQYF
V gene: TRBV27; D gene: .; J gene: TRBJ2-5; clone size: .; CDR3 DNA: TGTGCCAGCAGTCCAGATTACACCGGGACCCAGTACTTC; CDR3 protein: CASSPDYTGTQYF
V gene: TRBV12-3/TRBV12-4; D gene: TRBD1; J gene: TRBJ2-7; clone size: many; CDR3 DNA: TGTGCCAGCAAGGACAGGGGACTCTCCGAGCAGTACTTC; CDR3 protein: CASKDRGLSEQYF
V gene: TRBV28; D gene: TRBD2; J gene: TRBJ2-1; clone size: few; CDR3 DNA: TGTGCCAGCAGTACGTTAGCGGGAGGTTTCTTC; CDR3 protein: CASSTLAGGFF
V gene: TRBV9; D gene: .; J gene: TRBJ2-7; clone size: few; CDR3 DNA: TGTGCCAGCAGCGTAGATCCACTGGTGGGGGAGCAGTACTTC; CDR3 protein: CASSVDPLVGEQYF
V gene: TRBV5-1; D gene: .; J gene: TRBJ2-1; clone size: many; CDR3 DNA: TGCGCCAGCAGCTTGTCTGACAATGAGCAGTTCTTC; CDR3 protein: CASSLSDNEQFF
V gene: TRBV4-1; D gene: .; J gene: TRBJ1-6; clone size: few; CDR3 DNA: TGCGCCAGCAGCCAAGAGGGGGCTTTATCACCCCTCCACTTT; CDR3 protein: CASSQEGALSPLHF
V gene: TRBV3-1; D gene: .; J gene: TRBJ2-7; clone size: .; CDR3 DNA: TGTGCCAGCAGCCAAGTAGGTACAATCTACGAGCAGTACTTC; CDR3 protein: CASSQVGTIYEQYF
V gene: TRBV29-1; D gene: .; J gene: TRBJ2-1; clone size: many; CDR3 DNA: TGCAGCGTTCGATTGGATGAGCAGTTCTTC; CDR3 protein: CSVRLDEQFF
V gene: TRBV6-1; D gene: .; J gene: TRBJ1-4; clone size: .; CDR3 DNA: TGTGCCAGCAGGAAAAATGAAAAACTGTTTTTT; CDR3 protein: CASRKNEKLFF
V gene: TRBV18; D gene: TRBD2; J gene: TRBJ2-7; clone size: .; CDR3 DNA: TGTGCCAGCTCACCACGTCTAGCGGGAGTAACGGGGGAGCAGTACTTC; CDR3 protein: CASSPRLAGVTGEQYF
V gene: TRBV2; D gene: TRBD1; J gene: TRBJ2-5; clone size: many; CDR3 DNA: TGTGCCAGCAGTAAACAGGGGGGAGAGACCCAGTACTTC; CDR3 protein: CASSKQGGETQYF
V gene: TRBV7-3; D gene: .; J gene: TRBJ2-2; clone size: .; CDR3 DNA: TGTGCCAGCAGCTTCTACGGGAACACCGGGGAGCTGTTTTTT; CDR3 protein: CASSFYGNTGELFF
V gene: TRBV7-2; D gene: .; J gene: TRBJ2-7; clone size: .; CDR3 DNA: TGTGCCAGCAGCCCACTGCTCTCCAGGGGACCCTACGAGCAGTACTTC; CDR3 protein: CASSPLLSRGPYEQYF
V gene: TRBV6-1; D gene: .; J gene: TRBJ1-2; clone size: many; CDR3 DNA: TGTGCCAGCAGTGTGGTCTATGGCTACACCTTC; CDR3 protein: CASSVVYGYTF
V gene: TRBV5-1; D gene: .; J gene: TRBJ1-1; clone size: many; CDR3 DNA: TGCGCCAGCAGTGTGGAGATGGACACTGAAGCTTTCTTT; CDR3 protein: CASSVEMDTEAFF
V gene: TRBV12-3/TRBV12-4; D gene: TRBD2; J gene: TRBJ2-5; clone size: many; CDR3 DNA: TGTGCCAGCAGTTTTCTTGCGGGAGTGGAGACCCAGTACTTC; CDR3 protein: CASSFLAGVETQYF
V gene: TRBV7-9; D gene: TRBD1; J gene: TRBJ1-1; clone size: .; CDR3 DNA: TGTGCCAGCTCGACATTCCGACAGGGCACTCACACTGAAGCTTTCTTT; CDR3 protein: CASSTFRQGTHTEAFF
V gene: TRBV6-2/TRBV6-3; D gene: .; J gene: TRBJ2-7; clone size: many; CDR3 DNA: TGTGCCAGCAGTTTTTCTAGCTCCTACGAGCAGTACTTC; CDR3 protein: CASSFSSSYEQYF
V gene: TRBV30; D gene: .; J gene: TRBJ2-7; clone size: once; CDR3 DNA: TGTGCCTGGAGACGCGTCGGGGACGAGCAGTACTTC; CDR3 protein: CAWRRVGDEQYF
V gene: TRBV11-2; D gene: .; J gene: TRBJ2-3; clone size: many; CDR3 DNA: TGTGCCAGCAGCCGCCCACGGGGAACAGAGAACACAGATACGCAGTATTTT; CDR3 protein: CASSRPRGTENTDTQYF
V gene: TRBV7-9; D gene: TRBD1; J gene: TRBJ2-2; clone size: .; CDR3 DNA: TGTGCCAGCAGCAACACCCGGGACAGAAGGACCGGGGAGCTGTTTTTT; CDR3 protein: CASSNTRDRRTGELFF
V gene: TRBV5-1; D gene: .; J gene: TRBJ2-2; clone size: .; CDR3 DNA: TGCGCCAGCAGCTTGTCCCCCTGGGACACCGGGGAGCTGTTTTTT; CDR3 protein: CASSLSPWDTGELFF
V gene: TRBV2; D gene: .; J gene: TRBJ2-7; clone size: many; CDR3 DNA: TGTGCCAGCAGTGAAGCGCGGGCGGACAGCTCCTACGAGCAGTACTTC; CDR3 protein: CASSEARADSSYEQYF
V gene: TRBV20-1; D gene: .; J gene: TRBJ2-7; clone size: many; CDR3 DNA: TGCAGTGCTAGCCTTCTCGACGAGCAGTACTTC; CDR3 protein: CSASLLDEQYF
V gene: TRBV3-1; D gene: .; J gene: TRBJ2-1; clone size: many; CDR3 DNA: TGTGCCAGCAGCCAAGATTTTTGGCCAGGCAATGAGCAGTTCTTC; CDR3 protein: CASSQDFWPGNEQFF
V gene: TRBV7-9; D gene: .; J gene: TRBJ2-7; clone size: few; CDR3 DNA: TGTGCCAGCAGCTTAGGCGTTAGCTCCACCTACGAGCAGTACTTC; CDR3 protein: CASSLGVSSTYEQYF
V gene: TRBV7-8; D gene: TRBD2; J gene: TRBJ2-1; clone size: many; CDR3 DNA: TGTGCCAGCAGCTTAGGGGGCGGGAGGGCATCCTACAATGAGCAGTTCTTC; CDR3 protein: CASSLGGGRASYNEQFF
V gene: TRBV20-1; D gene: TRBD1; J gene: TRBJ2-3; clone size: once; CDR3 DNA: TGCAGTGCTAGAGGCCTACAGGGGGCAGATACGCAGTATTTT; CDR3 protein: CSARGLQGADTQYF
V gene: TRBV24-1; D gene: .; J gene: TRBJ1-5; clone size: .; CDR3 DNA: TGTGCCACCGGGAGCAATCAGCCCCAGCATTTT; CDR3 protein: CATGSNQPQHF
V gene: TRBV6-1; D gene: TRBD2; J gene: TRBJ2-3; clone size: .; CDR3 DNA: TGTGCCAGCAGTCAACTAGCGCAAACGCAGTATTTT; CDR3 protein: CASSQLAQTQYF
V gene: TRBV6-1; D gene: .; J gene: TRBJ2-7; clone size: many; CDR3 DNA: TGTGCCAGCAATACCGGGACCGCTACCTACGAGCAGTACTTC; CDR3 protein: CASNTGTATYEQYF